The table lists the clone carrying this T cell receptor beta chain with many counts. As yet, its antigen is unknown. The record originates from a study of T cells after yellow fever vaccination. Study in general: SMART-Seq v4 Ultra Low Input prepared the low-cell-number fractions. Study-level findings and limits: By day 5 rather than day 15, the secondary response had peaked, though it was weaker. Most clones from primary vaccination were detected again post-booster (roughly 96% CD4, around 90% CD8).

They built TCR cDNA with 5'RACE template switching, a step that put in a universal primer site and UMIs. TCRdb fed the 5' RACE reads into MiXCR, producing one record per CDR3 protein. The sample includes about 400,000 distinct CDR3 sequences, under 7.5% of them seen just once. Material: PBMCs, obtained 5 days after the yellow fever booster vaccination. The sequence was obtained from a man younger than 45 who received the YFV17D yellow fever vaccine.

As DNA, the CDR3 is TGCAGTGCTAGAGATAGGACTTCCTACGAGCAGTACTTC. Translation: CSARDRTSYEQYF. The genes are TRBV20-1 and TRBJ2-7, with a possible D match to TRBD2 (5 bases). This CDR3 comprises 13 residues. Trimming shortened V by 0 bases and J by 1 base, and 7 bases separated the two germline ends. Germline values: CDR1 DFQATT, CDR2 SNEGSKA (reference sequence).